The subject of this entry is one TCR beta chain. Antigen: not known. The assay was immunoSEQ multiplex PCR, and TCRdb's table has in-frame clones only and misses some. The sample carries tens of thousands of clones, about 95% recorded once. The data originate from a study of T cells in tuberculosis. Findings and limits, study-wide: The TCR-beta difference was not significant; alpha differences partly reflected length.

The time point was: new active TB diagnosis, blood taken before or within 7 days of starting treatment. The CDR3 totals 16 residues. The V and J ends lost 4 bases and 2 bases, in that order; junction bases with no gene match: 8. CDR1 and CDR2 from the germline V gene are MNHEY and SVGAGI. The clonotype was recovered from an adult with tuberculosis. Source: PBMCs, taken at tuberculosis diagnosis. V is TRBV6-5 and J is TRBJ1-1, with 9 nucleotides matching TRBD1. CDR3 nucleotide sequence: TGTGCCAGCAGTTCCCTACCGGGACAGGGAAACACTGAAGCTTTCTTT. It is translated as CASSSLPGQGNTEAFF.